What follows are 8 T cell receptor beta chains derived from one specimen sequenced in a study of T cells expressing NK-cell markers. TCRdb re-called the 5' RACE reads; every CDR3 protein appears as one record, without DNA. The table for this sample gives almost 450,000 distinct CDR3 sequences. The sample was blood T cells: a sorted CD56 or NKG2C T cell subset, CD4+ or CD8+ T cells, or bulk PBMC T cells (not recorded which). These TCRs come from a woman between 18 and 69 years old in good health.

The rearrangement joins TRBV19 to TRBJ2-2; lacking DNA, the TRBD1 call made by TCRdb goes unchecked. Looked up from germline, CDR1 is LNHDA and CDR2 is SQIVND (reference sequence). The CDR3 runs 17 residues. CDR3 amino acids: CASSIGLSGGNTGELFF.

The V gene is TRBV6-2 or TRBV6-3, the J gene TRBJ2-3; the D call of TRBD1 rests on TCRdb alone, since no DNA is present to check it. The CDR3 has 13 residues. From germline, CDR1 is MNHEY and CDR2 SVGEGT. This CDR3 reads CASTRTGADTQYF.

This chain connects TRBV11-2 to TRBJ2-5; as DNA is missing, the TRBD1 call by TCRdb cannot be tested. CDR1 is SGHAT, CDR2 FQNNGV, per germline. This CDR3 has 17 residues. CDR3 amino acids: CASSLETQQGARETQYF. The entire variable domain, with the rest obtained from reference TRBV11-2 and TRBJ2-5, is as follows: EAGVAQSPRYKIIEKRQSVAFWCNPISGHATLYWYQQILGQGPKLLIQFQNNGVVDDSQLPKDRFSAERLKGVDSTLKIQPAKLEDSAVYLCASSLETQQGARETQYFGPGTRLLVL.

This rearrangement joins TRBV4-2 to TRBJ2-1; TCRdb designates TRBD1, a call that cannot be tested without DNA. In germline, CDR1 is LGHNA, CDR2 YNFKEQ. There are 17 residues in the CDR3. This CDR3 is CASSQDGRGAPLNEQFF.

This chain joins TRBV5-1 and TRBJ2-3; the TCRdb call, TRBD2, lacks DNA for checking. The CDR3 runs 14 residues. Per the germline V gene, CDR1 is SGHRS and CDR2 is YFSETQ. The CDR3: CASRAGGGADTQYF.

V usage is TRBV24-1 and J usage is TRBJ2-3; TCRdb designates TRBD1, a call that cannot be tested without DNA. Germline V gives CDR1 KGHDR, CDR2 SFDVKD. This CDR3 has 16 amino acids. This CDR3 is CATSDTGVPGSDTQYF.

The chain has TRBV19 and TRBJ2-3; with no DNA, the TCRdb D assignment of TRBD1 cannot be verified. Germline V gene sequence: CDR1 LNHDA, CDR2 SQIVND (reference sequence). The CDR3 runs 17 residues. CDR3 sequence reads: CASSILGASPSTDTQYF.

This chain links TRBV7-7 with TRBJ2-3. The germline CDR1 and CDR2 sequences are SSHAT and FNYEAQ (reference sequence). The CDR3 extends over 16 amino acids. This CDR3 reads CASSLAGSGGTDTQYF. The whole variable domain, remainder taken from reference TRBV7-7 and TRBJ2-3, is GAGVSQSPRYKVTKRGQDVTLRCDPISSHATLYWYQQALGQGPEFLTYFNYEAQPDKSGLPSDRFSAERPEGSISTLTIQRTEQRDSAMYRCASSLAGSGGTDTQYFGPGTRLTVL.